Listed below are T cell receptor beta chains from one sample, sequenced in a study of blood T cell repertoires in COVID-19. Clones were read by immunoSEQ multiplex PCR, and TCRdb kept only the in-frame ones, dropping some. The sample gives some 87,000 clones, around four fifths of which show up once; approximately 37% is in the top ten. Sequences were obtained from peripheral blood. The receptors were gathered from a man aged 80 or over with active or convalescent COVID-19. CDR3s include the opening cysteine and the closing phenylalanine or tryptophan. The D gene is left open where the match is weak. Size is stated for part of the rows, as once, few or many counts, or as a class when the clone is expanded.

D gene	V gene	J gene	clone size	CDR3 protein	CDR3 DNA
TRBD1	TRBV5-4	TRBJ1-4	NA	CASSSQGFREKLFF	TGTGCCAGCAGCTCACAGGGGTTCCGTGAAAAACTGTTTTTT
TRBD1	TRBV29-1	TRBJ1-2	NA	CSVATTGAYYGYTF	TGCAGCGTTGCCACTACAGGGGCTTACTATGGCTACACCTTC
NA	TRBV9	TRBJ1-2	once	CASSDSAGYGYTF	TGTGCCAGCAGTGACAGTGCTGGGTATGGCTACACCTTC
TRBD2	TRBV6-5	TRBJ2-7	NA	CASSYLAGVEQYF	TGTGCCAGCAGTTATCTAGCGGGAGTCGAGCAGTACTTC
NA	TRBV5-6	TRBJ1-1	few	CASSLVDGFRTEAFF	TGTGCCAGCAGCTTGGTAGACGGGTTTAGAACTGAAGCTTTCTTT
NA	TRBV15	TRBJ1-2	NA	CATSRDWGWGGGKLNYGYTF	TGTGCCACCAGCAGAGATTGGGGGTGGGGAGGAGGGAAGTTGAACTATGGCTACACCTTC
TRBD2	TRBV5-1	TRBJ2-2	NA	CASSPTGTSAFGELFF	TGCGCCAGCAGCCCAACCGGGACTAGCGCTTTCGGGGAGCTGTTTTTT
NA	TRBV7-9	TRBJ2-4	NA	CASSRENAKNIQYF	TGTGCCAGCAGTCGGGAAAACGCCAAAAACATTCAGTACTTC
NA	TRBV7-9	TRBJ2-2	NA	CASSRDFNTGELFF	TGTGCCAGCAGCCGGGACTTCAACACCGGGGAGCTGTTTTTT
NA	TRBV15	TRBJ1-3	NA	CATRGSGNTIYF	TGTGCCACCCGAGGATCTGGAAACACCATATATTTT
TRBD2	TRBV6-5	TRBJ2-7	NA	CASSALAGNTYEQYF	TGTGCCAGCAGCGCCCTAGCGGGAAATACCTACGAGCAGTACTTC
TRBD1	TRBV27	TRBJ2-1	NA	CASSAPGQGVNEQFF	TGTGCCAGCAGTGCACCGGGACAGGGTGTGAATGAGCAGTTCTTC
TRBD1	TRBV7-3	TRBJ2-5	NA	CASSAQGWHETQYF	TGTGCCAGCAGCGCACAGGGGTGGCATGAGACCCAGTACTTC
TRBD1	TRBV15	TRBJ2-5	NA	CATSRGGGETQYF	TGTGCCACCAGCAGAGGAGGGGGCGAGACCCAGTACTTC
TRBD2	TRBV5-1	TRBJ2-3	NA	CASSSSGPSTDTQYF	TGCGCCAGCAGCTCTAGCGGGCCAAGCACAGATACGCAGTATTTT
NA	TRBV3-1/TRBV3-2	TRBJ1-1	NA	CASRRLTGNTEAFF	TGTGCCAGCAGGAGACTTACAGGGAACACTGAAGCTTTCTTT
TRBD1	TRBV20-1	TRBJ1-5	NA	CSASGRDRGRNQPQHF	TGCAGTGCTAGTGGCCGGGACAGGGGGCGAAATCAGCCCCAGCATTTT
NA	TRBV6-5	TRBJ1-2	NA	CASSSKGGYTF	TGTGCCAGCAGTTCCAAGGGGGGCTACACCTTC
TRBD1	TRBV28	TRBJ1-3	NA	CASTDRVEGNTIYF	TGTGCCAGCACTGACAGGGTAGAAGGAAACACCATATATTTT
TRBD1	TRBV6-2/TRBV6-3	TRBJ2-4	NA	CASSNPRTGDRNIQYF	TGTGCCAGCAGTAACCCGCGGACAGGGGACAGAAACATTCAGTACTTC
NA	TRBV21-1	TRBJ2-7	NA	CASSEGLDCPSYEQYF	TGTGCCAGCAGCGAAGGGCTGGACTGTCCTTCCTACGAGCAGTACTTC
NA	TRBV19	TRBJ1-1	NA	CASTPGIGDTEAFF	TGTGCCAGTACTCCAGGGATTGGGGACACTGAAGCTTTCTTT
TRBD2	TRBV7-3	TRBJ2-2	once	CASSLAGGYNTGELFF	TGTGCCAGCAGTCTAGCGGGGGGTTACAACACCGGGGAGCTGTTTTTT
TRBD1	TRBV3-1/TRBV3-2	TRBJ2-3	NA	CASSQVQGETDTQYF	TGTGCCAGCAGCCAAGTTCAGGGGGAGACAGATACGCAGTATTTT
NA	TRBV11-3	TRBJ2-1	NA	CASSRGRDNEQFF	TGTGCCAGCAGTAGGGGCAGGGACAATGAGCAGTTCTTC
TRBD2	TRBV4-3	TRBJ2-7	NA	CASSQDRTSGGSYEQYF	TGCGCCAGCAGCCAAGACAGGACTAGCGGAGGGTCCTACGAGCAGTACTTC
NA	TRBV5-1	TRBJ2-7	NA	CASSLQGGTTYEQYF	TGCGCCAGCAGCTTGCAGGGAGGAACGACCTACGAGCAGTACTTC
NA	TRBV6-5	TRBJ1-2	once	CASTRQGLANYGYTF	TGTGCCAGCACCAGGCAGGGGTTAGCTAACTATGGCTACACCTTC
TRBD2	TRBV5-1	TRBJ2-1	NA	CASSLLAPNEQFF	TGCGCCAGCAGCTTACTAGCGCCCAATGAGCAGTTCTTC
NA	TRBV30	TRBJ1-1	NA	CAWSLRGLITEAFF	TGTGCCTGGTCCCTCAGGGGCTTGATAACTGAAGCTTTCTTT
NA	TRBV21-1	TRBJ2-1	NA	CASSNQTGYHYEQFF	TGTGCCAGCAGCAACCAGACAGGGTATCATTATGAGCAGTTCTTC
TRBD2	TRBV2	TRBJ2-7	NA	CASGLAGAHEQYF	TGTGCCAGCGGACTAGCGGGAGCACACGAGCAGTACTTC
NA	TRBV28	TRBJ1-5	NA	CASTLARNQPQHF	TGTGCGAGTACGCTAGCGCGCAATCAGCCCCAGCATTTT
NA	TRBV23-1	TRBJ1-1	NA	CASSQSDYLTPGIVMNTEAFF	TGCGCCAGCAGTCAATCGGACTACCTCACTCCAGGGATCGTGATGAACACTGAAGCTTTCTTT
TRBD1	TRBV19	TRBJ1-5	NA	CASSNTGASNQPQHF	TGTGCCAGTAGTAATACAGGGGCCAGCAATCAGCCCCAGCATTTT
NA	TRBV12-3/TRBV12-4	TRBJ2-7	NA	CASSPGGVDEQYF	TGTGCCAGCAGCCCTGGCGGAGTGGACGAGCAGTACTTC
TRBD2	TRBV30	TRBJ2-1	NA	CAWNGGWEQFF	TGTGCCTGGAACGGGGGGTGGGAGCAGTTCTTC
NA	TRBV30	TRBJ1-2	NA	CAWKPKGDYGYTF	TGTGCCTGGAAACCAAAGGGAGACTATGGCTACACCTTC
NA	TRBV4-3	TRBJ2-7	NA	CASSRNPDRISYEQYF	TGCGCCAGCAGCCGGAATCCCGACAGGATCAGCTACGAGCAGTACTTC
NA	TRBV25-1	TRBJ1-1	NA	CASTGGGRGGTEAFF	TGTGCCAGCACCGGTGGAGGGCGAGGAGGGACTGAAGCTTTCTTT
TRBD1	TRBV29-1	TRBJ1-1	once	CSVRQGRDAEAFF	TGCAGCGTCAGACAGGGAAGGGACGCTGAAGCTTTCTTT